The 5 T cell receptor beta chains below come from one sample, sequenced in a study of control samples from healthy donors and cancer patients. Measured with immunoSEQ multiplex PCR; TCRdb has only the in-frame clones, and not every one. The table lists about 130,000 clones, 75% to 95% of them singletons, with roughly 2.6% in the top ten. Sequences were obtained from blood. These receptors were collected from a middle-aged man in good health.

This rearrangement joins TRBV5-6 to TRBJ2-1; D might be TRBD1 (6 bases). Germline loops: CDR1 SGHDT, CDR2 YYEEEE. This CDR3 is 12 amino acids long. V was shortened by 2 bases and J by 10 bases, with 10 bases between the two germline ends. The CDR3 DNA sequence: TGTGCCAGCAGCTTACAGGGCGGAGAGCAGTTCTTC. It specifies CASSLQGGEQFF. The full variable domain, its missing parts supplied by reference TRBV5-6 and TRBJ2-1, is DAGVTQSPTHLIKTRGQQVTLRCSPKSGHDTVSWYQQALGQGPQFIFQYYEEEERQRGNFPDRFSGHQFPNYSSELNVNALLLGDSALYLCASSLQGGEQFFGPGTRLTVL.

The chain links TRBV5-1 to TRBJ1-6, with D unclear. V lost 0 bases, J lost 8 bases, and 9 bases lay in between. The CDR3 extends over 14 amino acids. The germline CDR1 and CDR2 sequences are SGHRS and YFSETQ. The CDR3 sequence: CASSLGGDHSPLHF. In nucleotides, the CDR3 is TGCGCCAGCAGCTTGGGGGGAGATCATTCACCCCTCCACTTT.

V usage is TRBV4-2 and J usage is TRBJ2-5; tentatively, D is TRBD1 or TRBD2 (5 bases each). Trimming removed 2 bases at V and 5 bases at J, with 12 bases between. The V gene's germline CDR1 is LGHNA and CDR2 YNFKEQ. This CDR3 is 14 amino acids long. CDR3 protein: CASSQTLWGETQYF. In DNA, the CDR3 is TGTGCCAGCAGCCAAACTCTGTGGGGGGAGACCCAGTACTTC.

The V call is TRBV12-3 or TRBV12-4, the J call TRBJ1-5; D remains ambiguous. The CDR3 has 13 amino acids. V was trimmed by 6 bases and J by 12 bases, leaving 18 bases between them. Here the CDR3 reads CASSHADPTRQHF. The CDR3, as DNA: TGTGCCAGCAGCCATGCTGACCCTACCCGCCAGCATTTT.

A single count supports this clone. The genes are TRBV19 and TRBJ1-4, with 8 bases fitting TRBD1. Trimming took 9 bases from V and 6 from J; bases not matched to a gene: 6. The CDR3 consists of 13 residues. CDR1 is LNHDA and CDR2 is SQIVND in the germline V gene (reference sequence). The DNA of the CDR3 is TGTGCCAGGCTCAGGGGGCGGGATGAAAAACTGTTTTTT. It yields the protein CARLRGRDEKLFF.